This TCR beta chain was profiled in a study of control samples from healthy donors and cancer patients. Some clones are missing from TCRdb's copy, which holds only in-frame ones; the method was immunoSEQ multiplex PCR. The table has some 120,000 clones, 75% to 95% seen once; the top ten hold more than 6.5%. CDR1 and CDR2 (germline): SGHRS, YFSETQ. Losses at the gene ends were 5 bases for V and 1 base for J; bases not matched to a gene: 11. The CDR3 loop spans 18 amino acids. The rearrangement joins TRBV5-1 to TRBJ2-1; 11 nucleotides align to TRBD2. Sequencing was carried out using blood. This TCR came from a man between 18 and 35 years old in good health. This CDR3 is CASRSGLAGGLSYNEQFF. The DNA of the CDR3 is TGCGCCAGCAGGTCGGGGCTAGCGGGGGGCTTATCCTACAATGAGCAGTTCTTC.